Listed below are T cell receptor beta chains from one sample, sequenced in a study of CD8 T cells in ankylosing spondylitis. MiXCR, applied by TCRdb to the 5' RACE reads, yields one record per CDR3 protein. The sample includes just under 350,000 distinct CDR3 sequences, roughly 14% seen only once; the top ten take about 1.1%. The sample comprised blood, either unsorted or a sorted T cell fraction (not recorded which). The source is a male donor with ankylosing spondylitis or in good health (not recorded which). CDR3s include the opening cysteine and the closing phenylalanine or tryptophan. The D gene is left open where the match is weak. Clone size is stated in some rows and not others, as once, few, many or a class when expanded.

d_gene | j_gene | v_gene | abundance | CDR3aa | CDR3nt
NA | TRBJ2-7 | TRBV6-1 | few | CASSRLGTLYEQYF | TGTGCCAGCAGCCGTCTCGGGACACTCTACGAGCAGTACTTC
NA | TRBJ1-5 | TRBV3-1 | many | CASSQDVRGAQPQHF | TGTGCCAGCAGCCAAGATGTAAGGGGCGCCCAGCCCCAGCATTTT
TRBD1 | TRBJ1-2 | TRBV12-3/TRBV12-4 | NA | CASFVSGGKGGYTF | TGTGCCAGCTTCGTCTCAGGGGGCAAGGGTGGCTACACCTTC
TRBD1 | TRBJ2-1 | TRBV7-2 | NA | CASSRTGVHEQFF | TGTGCCAGCAGCCGTACAGGGGTCCATGAGCAGTTCTTC
TRBD1 | TRBJ2-7 | TRBV5-1 | NA | CASSHSGGYYEQYF | TGCGCCAGCAGCCACTCAGGGGGATACTACGAGCAGTACTTC
NA | TRBJ2-3 | TRBV7-6 | NA | CASSLSPSSNPWATQYF | TGTGCCAGCAGCTTATCTCCTAGTTCTAATCCTTGGGCTACGCAGTATTTT
NA | TRBJ2-7 | TRBV7-9 | NA | CASSLVYGGPSYEQYF | TGTGCCAGCAGCTTAGTATATGGCGGGCCATCCTACGAGCAGTACTTC
TRBD2 | TRBJ2-1 | TRBV15 | few | CATSRDKREGYNEQFF | TGTGCCACCAGCAGAGATAAGCGGGAGGGCTACAATGAGCAGTTCTTC
NA | TRBJ2-2 | TRBV12-3/TRBV12-4 | NA | CASSSRDLNTGELFF | TGTGCCAGCAGTTCCCGGGACTTGAACACCGGGGAGCTGTTTTTT
NA | TRBJ2-3 | TRBV20-1 | few | CSARDLTRAIVKGTQYF | TGCAGTGCTAGAGATCTGACTAGAGCGATAGTAAAGGGTACGCAGTATTTT
NA | TRBJ1-4 | TRBV6-5 | NA | CAVRGGEKLFF | TGTGCCGTAAGGGGTGGTGAAAAACTGTTTTTT
NA | TRBJ2-2 | TRBV5-1 | NA | CATRGNTGELFF | TGCGCCACCAGGGGGAACACCGGGGAGCTGTTTTTT
TRBD2 | TRBJ2-3 | TRBV5-6 | NA | CASSSHSGRYTDTQYF | TGTGCCAGCAGCTCCCATAGCGGGAGATACACAGATACGCAGTATTTT
TRBD2 | TRBJ2-3 | TRBV6-4 | few | CASSDSSSGVTDTQYF | TGTGCCAGCAGTGACTCGTCTAGCGGGGTCACAGATACGCAGTATTTT
NA | TRBJ2-3 | TRBV29-1 | few | CSLLGFADTQYF | TGCAGCCTTTTGGGATTCGCAGATACGCAGTATTTT
TRBD1 | TRBJ2-2 | TRBV4-1 | few | CASSQRTGDPAGELFF | TGCGCCAGCAGCCAGCGGACAGGGGATCCCGCCGGGGAGCTGTTTTTT
TRBD1 | TRBJ2-7 | TRBV10-3 | NA | CAIWAGTGAYEQYF | TGTGCCATCTGGGCTGGGACAGGGGCCTACGAGCAGTACTTC
NA | TRBJ2-1 | TRBV9 | NA | CASSPVRSAAAEQFF | TGTGCCAGCAGCCCCGTGAGAAGCGCCGCCGCTGAGCAGTTCTTC
TRBD1 | TRBJ1-1 | TRBV30 | NA | CAWSRDRGGTEAFF | TGTGCCTGGAGTCGGGACAGGGGAGGCACTGAAGCTTTCTTT
NA | TRBJ2-5 | TRBV20-1 | NA | CSATWSGRETQYF | TGCAGTGCCACCTGGAGCGGACGAGAGACCCAGTACTTC
NA | TRBJ2-1 | TRBV20-1 | NA | CSANPARGEQFF | TGCAGTGCTAACCCGGCCCGGGGGGAGCAGTTCTTC
NA | TRBJ2-7 | TRBV30 | NA | CAWRPVRGGGTYEQYF | TGTGCCTGGAGACCAGTTCGTGGTGGGGGGACCTACGAGCAGTACTTC
NA | TRBJ1-2 | TRBV12-3/TRBV12-4 | NA | CASTATNYGYTF | TGTGCCAGCACAGCCACAAACTATGGCTACACCTTC
NA | TRBJ2-3 | TRBV11-2 | NA | CASSLDWGAGTDTQYF | TGTGCCAGCAGCTTAGATTGGGGCGCAGGGACAGATACGCAGTATTTT
NA | TRBJ2-6 | TRBV4-2 | NA | CASSQGEVLTF | TGTGCCAGCAGCCAGGGCGAAGTCCTGACTTTC
NA | TRBJ2-1 | TRBV7-8 | few | CASSQVTDWRGEQFF | TGTGCCAGCAGCCAAGTAACGGACTGGCGGGGTGAGCAGTTCTTC
NA | TRBJ1-2 | TRBV20-1 | few | CSARDRLIYGYTF | TGCAGTGCTAGAGATAGACTGATATATGGCTACACCTTC
TRBD1 | TRBJ1-2 | TRBV5-1 | NA | CASSGTGRSNYGYTF | TGCGCCAGCAGCGGGACAGGGCGTTCTAACTATGGCTACACCTTC
TRBD2 | TRBJ2-1 | TRBV4-1 | NA | CASSQDLAGAVSSYNEQFF | TGCGCCAGCAGCCAAGACCTAGCGGGGGCCGTTAGCTCCTACAATGAGCAGTTCTTC
NA | TRBJ1-2 | TRBV12-3/TRBV12-4 | NA | CASSRPFAEGYTF | TGTGCCAGCAGTAGGCCGTTTGCGGAAGGCTACACCTTC
TRBD1 | TRBJ1-3 | TRBV12-3/TRBV12-4 | few | CASRLDRGGNTIYF | TGTGCCAGCAGACTCGACAGGGGTGGAAACACCATATATTTT
NA | TRBJ2-1 | TRBV29-1 | NA | CSVVLRGPYNEQFF | TGCAGCGTTGTCCTCCGGGGACCTTACAATGAGCAGTTCTTC
NA | TRBJ2-2 | TRBV7-9 | NA | CASSTPAGELFF | TGTGCCAGCAGCACCCCGGCCGGGGAGCTGTTTTTT
NA | TRBJ2-1 | TRBV14 | NA | CASSQVPGSPQFF | TGTGCCAGCAGCCAAGTCCCCGGATCCCCCCAGTTCTTC
NA | TRBJ1-4 | TRBV5-6 | NA | CASSLLRGANEKLFF | TGTGCCAGCAGCTTGTTGCGGGGGGCGAATGAAAAACTGTTTTTT
NA | TRBJ2-4 | TRBV12-3/TRBV12-4 | NA | CASSLITPGTPKNIQYF | TGTGCCAGCAGCCTAATCACCCCCGGGACACCTAAAAACATTCAGTACTTC
NA | TRBJ2-1 | TRBV3-1 | NA | CASSQDPGLHNEQFF | TGTGCCAGCAGCCAAGACCCGGGTCTTCACAATGAGCAGTTCTTC
TRBD2 | TRBJ2-7 | TRBV10-3 | many | CATGLAGGPYEQYF | TGTGCCACCGGACTAGCGGGGGGACCTTACGAGCAGTACTTC
NA | TRBJ1-4 | TRBV20-1 | NA | CSARSGTTEKLFF | TGCAGTGCTAGGAGCGGAACTACGGAAAAACTGTTTTTT
TRBD2 | TRBJ2-5 | TRBV3-1 | NA | CASSLLAGGNQETQYF | TGTGCCAGCAGCCTTCTAGCGGGGGGAAACCAAGAGACCCAGTACTTC
TRBD2 | TRBJ2-2 | TRBV5-1 | few | CASSRSAGTSGTNTGELFF | TGCGCCAGCAGTCGTTCGGCCGGGACTAGCGGAACGAACACCGGGGAGCTGTTTTTT
NA | TRBJ2-7 | TRBV6-5 | NA | CASSYSMGSSYEQYF | TGTGCCAGCAGTTACTCGATGGGAAGCTCCTACGAGCAGTACTTC
TRBD2 | TRBJ2-7 | TRBV7-9 | few | CASSSSGRGYEQYF | TGTGCCAGCAGCTCTAGCGGGAGAGGGTACGAGCAGTACTTC
NA | TRBJ2-7 | TRBV7-9 | NA | CASSLGEANSYEQYF | TGTGCCAGCAGCTTAGGGGAGGCGAACTCCTACGAGCAGTACTTC
NA | TRBJ2-4 | TRBV20-1 | NA | CSVLDSSKNIQYF | TGCAGTGTTCTCGACAGTTCCAAAAACATTCAGTACTTC
TRBD2 | TRBJ2-1 | TRBV27 | NA | CASGRTSGREQFF | TGTGCCAGCGGTCGGACTAGCGGCAGGGAGCAGTTCTTC
NA | TRBJ1-2 | TRBV5-1 | NA | CASSLAQPSNYGYTF | TGCGCCAGCAGCTTGGCCCAGCCCTCTAACTATGGCTACACCTTC